Reported below is one T cell receptor beta chain. Its antigen is unknown. This sample was included in a study of T cell responses to AZD1222 COVID-19 vaccine. Whole-study results and caveats: Clonal diversity was possibly underestimated, and the donors were mostly white British, with more females.

Sequenced by immunoSEQ multiplex PCR; TCRdb stores in-frame clones only, minus some. The repertoire holds about 140,000 clones, 90% to 95% seen once, with approximately 12% in the top ten. This clonotype was sampled from an adult who had recovered from COVID-19. Sequencing was performed on peripheral blood, taken after recovery from COVID-19.

The CDR3 sequence is CASSLPLVGGAYGYTF. CDR3 sequence (DNA): TGTGCCAGCAGCTTGCCTCTGGTGGGGGGAGCCTATGGCTACACCTTC. This sequence joins TRBV5-8 and TRBJ1-2; tentative D call: TRBD1 (5 bases). The CDR3 is made up of 16 amino acids. V dropped 1 base and J dropped 4 bases, with 17 bases sitting between them. Per germline, CDR1 SGHTS and CDR2 YDEGEE.